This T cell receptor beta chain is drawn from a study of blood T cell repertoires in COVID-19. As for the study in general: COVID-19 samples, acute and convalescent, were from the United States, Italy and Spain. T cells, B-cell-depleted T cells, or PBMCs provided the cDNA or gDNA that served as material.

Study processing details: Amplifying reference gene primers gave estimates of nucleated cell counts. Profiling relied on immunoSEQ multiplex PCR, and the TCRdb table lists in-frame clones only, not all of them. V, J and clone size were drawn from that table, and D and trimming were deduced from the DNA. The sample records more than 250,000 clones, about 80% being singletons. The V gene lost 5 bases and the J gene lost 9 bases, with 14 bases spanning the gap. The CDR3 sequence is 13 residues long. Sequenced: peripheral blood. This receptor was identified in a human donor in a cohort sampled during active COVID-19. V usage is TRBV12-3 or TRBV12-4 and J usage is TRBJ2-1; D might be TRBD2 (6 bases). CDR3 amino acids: CASSPRAGTEQFF. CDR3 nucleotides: TGTGCCAGCAGTCCTAGGGCGGGAACTGAGCAGTTCTTC.